This TCR beta chain was sequenced in a study of shared clonotypes between healthy human individuals. The CDR3 totals 16 residues. Trimming left V 7 bases short and J 10 bases short, with 29 bases between. Germline CDR1 reads SQVTM; CDR2 reads ANQGSEA. About this clone: The antigen is unknown.

Study-level results: Sharing across a handful of donors was seen in around 5% of naive CD4 clonotypes. Rarefaction demonstrated incomplete sorted-subset sequencing despite large depth.

In replicate PCRs of sorted subsets, around 0.2 ug DNA, tens of thousands of T cell genomes, was used. The table came from immunoSEQ multiplex PCR; TCRdb's copy has only in-frame clones and leaves some out. The sample yields roughly 2,500,000 clones, approximately 94% seen once. The material sequenced was naive CD4+ T cells from PBMCs. Subset indicated: CD45RA+ positively selected. The receptor was isolated from a man between 18 and 29 years old in good health. Some clones in this sample may be carry-over from other donors' samples. The V gene is TRBV29-1, the J gene TRBJ2-1; D unresolved. This CDR3 reads CSAHGVGRRPSLEQFF. CDR3 DNA: TGCAGCGCCCACGGTGTAGGACGGCGCCCTAGTCTAGAGCAGTTCTTC.